This T cell receptor beta chain was identified in a study of blood T cell repertoires in COVID-19. Overall study context: Material from acute and convalescent COVID-19 was sourced from the United States, Italy and Spain. The analysed material was cDNA or gDNA that came from T cells, B-cell-depleted T cells, or PBMCs.

Per the authors' pipeline: It was from reference gene primer amplification that nucleated cell counts were estimated. TCRdb keeps only in-frame clones here, not all; method: immunoSEQ multiplex PCR. Clone size and the V and J calls come from that table; the DNA yielded D and trimming. The sample carries fewer than 80,000 clones, around 80% recorded once. Patients of the Seattle cohort, enrolled during active infection, were followed longitudinally. The CDR3 runs to 15 residues. Germline V gives CDR1 WSHSY, CDR2 SAAADI. V lost 2 bases, J lost 5 bases, and 6 bases stayed unmatched. This TCR was recovered from a man in his fifties with COVID-19, enrolled during active disease. The gene calls are TRBV10-2 and TRBJ2-5; 9 nucleotides agree with TRBD2. The sample was peripheral blood. The CDR3 region is CASSEEASGMETQYF. CDR3 nucleotides: TGCGCCAGCAGTGAGGAAGCTAGCGGGATGGAGACCCAGTACTTC.